Listed below are T cell receptor beta chains from one sample, sequenced in a study of blood T cell repertoires in COVID-19. Repertoires were generated with immunoSEQ multiplex PCR, while TCRdb's copy carries only in-frame clones and drops some. The sample has roughly 150,000 clones, about four fifths seen once. Sample: peripheral blood. All receptors derive from a man aged 55-75 years with active or convalescent COVID-19. Both conserved end residues are part of each CDR3.

CDR3 protein | V gene
CASSESGAAAREAFF | TRBV10-1
CASSLIGRGPSGSTEAFF | TRBV7-9
CASSGNRDSPLHF | TRBV2
CASSQDQTPGNTIYF | TRBV3-1/TRBV3-2
CASSEGIRSSPLHF | TRBV19
CATSDRRQASQETQYF | TRBV24-1
CASSEEQTVNYGYTF | TRBV6-1
CASSRSTSSYNEQFF | TRBV11-3
CASSRKSRQSYIYGYTF | TRBV9
CASSSGGGQETQYF | TRBV11-2